The 3 T cell receptor beta chains below were found in one sample sequenced in a study of shared clonotypes between healthy human individuals. Naive CD8 cells lacked CD45RO, underwent positive selection for CCR7 and left out terminally differentiated effector memory CD45RA+ cells. Repertoires were generated with immunoSEQ multiplex PCR, while TCRdb's copy carries only in-frame clones and drops some. The data show about 2.2 million clones, around 93% seen once. Material for sequencing was naive CD8+ T cells from PBMCs. The source is a man younger than 30 in good health. Some clones in this sample may be carry-over from other donors' samples.

This chain joins TRBV27 and TRBJ1-2; 11 nucleotides match TRBD1. CDR1 is MNHEY, CDR2 SMNVEV, per germline (reference sequence). J gave up 4 bases and V 7 bases, and 8 bases lay outside the gene matches. This CDR3 region has 15 residues. The CDR3 bases are TGTGCCAGCACCCGGACAGGGGGCAGTAGCTATGGCTACACCTTC. Amino acid sequence: CASTRTGGSSYGYTF.

This clone was recorded only once. The V and J genes are TRBV7-8 and TRBJ2-7, with 9 nucleotides matching TRBD2. Germline V CDR1 and CDR2: SGHVS, FQNEAQ. The CDR3 totals 14 residues. With V trimmed by 5 bases and J by 6 bases, 8 bases remained unmatched. The DNA for the CDR3 is TGTGCCAGCAGCGCAGGGCGGGAGGGATTCGAGCAGTACTTC. Its translation is CASSAGREGFEQYF.

The chain uses TRBV9 and TRBJ1-3, with D unresolved. This CDR3 is 17 amino acids long. V was pared by 0 bases and J by 0 bases, with 13 bases between. Germline assignment: CDR1 SGDLS and CDR2 YYNGEE. CDR3 nucleotides: TGTGCCAGCAGCGTAGCAACAGCCTACTCCTCTGGAAACACCATATATTTT. Its translation: CASSVATAYSSGNTIYF. Full variable domain (remainder filled in from reference TRBV9 and TRBJ1-3): DSGVTQTPKHLITATGQRVTLRCSPRSGDLSVYWYQQSLDQGLQFLIQYYNGEERAKGNILERFSAQQFPDLHSELNLSSLELGDSALYFCASSVATAYSSGNTIYFGEGSWLTVV.